This TCR beta chain was identified in a study of OX40 agonist ivuxolimab in advanced cancers. Regarding the study as a whole: Expanded clones tended on average to be more numerous among CD8+ T cells than CD4+.

The cohort excluded patients with autoimmune disease history or systemic immunosuppression. Of note for this clone: Its cognate antigen is unknown.

The repertoire was sequenced with immunoSEQ multiplex PCR; TCRdb's copy has only in-frame clones and lacks some. The data show around 44,000 clones, with 70% to 90% seen just once and 0.58% held by the top ten. This TCR was sampled from an adult with an advanced solid tumor such as melanoma, head and neck, liver or kidney cancer. The sample consisted of CD4+ or CD8+ T cells sorted from blood, taken in a trial of the OX40 agonist ivuxolimab.

The CDR3 loop reads CASYRVENYGYTF. CDR3 nucleotide sequence: TGTGCCTCGTACAGGGTAGAAAACTATGGCTACACCTTC. This rearrangement joins TRBV10-3 to TRBJ1-2; perhaps TRBD1 as D (6 bases). Germline V gene sequence: CDR1 ENHRY, CDR2 SYGVKD. V lost 11 bases, J lost 2 bases, and 15 bases lay in between. This CDR3 comprises 13 residues.